This TCR beta chain was observed in a study of Ad26.COV2.S vaccination and SARS-CoV-2 variants. In the study overall: As a participant in COV1001, the donor was in the Ad26.COV2.S trial arm. Findings and caveats of the study: Those who received the vaccine showed greater spike-specific TCR breadth than those given placebo. Vaccine recipients and placebo recipients showed similar non-spike TCR breadth.

The CDR3 has 16 amino acids. After removal of 2 bases from V and 8 bases from J, the junction contained 6 bases not matched to a gene. Germline loops: CDR1 MNHNS, CDR2 SASEGT. Treatment denoted: about 20 received Ad26.COV2.S at low or high dose, single or two shots; about five received placebo; per-sample allocation not given. Samples were taken on day 63 after the first vaccine or placebo injection. The sample came from a Boston adult aged 18-55 years. The assay was immunoSEQ multiplex PCR, and TCRdb's table has in-frame clones only and misses some. The sample carries approximately 420,000 clones, around 89% recorded once. Note on this clone: What it binds is not known.

The chain uses TRBV6-1 and TRBJ1-4; TRBD1 aligns across 12 bases. This specimen was peripheral blood, taken in a trial of Ad26.COV2.S vaccine versus placebo. The source is a person aged 18 to 65 who received the Ad26.COV2.S COVID-19 vaccine or a placebo. The CDR3 spells CASSEIPGTGGEKLFF. The DNA for the CDR3 is TGTGCCAGCAGTGAAATCCCCGGGACAGGGGGCGAAAAACTGTTTTTT.